This T cell receptor beta chain stems from a study of T cell responses to AZD1222 COVID-19 vaccine. General study findings and limits: An increase in Spike-specific TCR breadth and depth was observed after two AZD1222 doses. Repertoires were obtained only post-peak T cell response. Dominant at 160-218 and 743-854, vaccine-associated CD4 TCRs also spanned spike. Within unmutated variant regions lay the reported targets of nearly half of spike-specific TCRs.

As regards this clone: The antigen is unknown.

Repertoires were generated with immunoSEQ multiplex PCR, while TCRdb's copy carries only in-frame clones and drops some. The sample records about 150,000 clones, approximately 88% being singletons. The CDR3 runs 13 residues. Germline CDR1 and CDR2: KGHSH and LQKENI. V was shortened by 0 bases and J by 6 bases, with 9 bases between the two germline ends. The material sequenced was peripheral blood, taken on day 0 of MenACWY control vaccination. The sequence was obtained from an adult in good health. The rearrangement joins TRBV18 to TRBJ2-7; a possible D gene is TRBD2 (6 bases). The CDR3 reads CASSPPSGGEQYF. The CDR3 DNA is TGTGCCAGCTCACCACCTAGCGGCGGCGAGCAGTACTTC.